The 6 T cell receptor beta chains below come from one sample, sequenced in a study of cytomegalovirus exposure and HLA in healthy donors. It was with 60 Vbeta and 13 Jbeta primers that the PCR ran. The protocol was immunoSEQ multiplex PCR, while the TCRdb copy is restricted to in-frame clones and leaves out a portion. In the table there are some 200,000 clones, approximately 80% of which are singletons. Sequenced: PBMCs. The receptors stem from a boy younger than 10 in good health and CMV-seronegative.

V and J are TRBV29-1 and TRBJ1-2, with 9 positions matching TRBD1. The CDR3 covers 20 residues. The germline V gene has CDR1 SQVTM and CDR2 ANQGSEA. After removal of 7 bases from V and 1 base from J, the junction contained 25 bases not matched to a gene. CDR3 in DNA: TGCAGCGCTGTCGGGTCCCCGAGTGGAACGGGACAGGGATATAACTATGGCTACACCTTC. Translating gives CSAVGSPSGTGQGYNYGYTF.

This rearrangement joins TRBV5-1 to TRBJ1-2; D might be TRBD1 (6 bases). Between the trimmed V and J ends, which lost 4 bases and 0 bases, there was a span of 16 bases. This CDR3 is built from 16 residues. From germline, CDR1 is SGHRS and CDR2 YFSETQ. CDR3 DNA: TGCGCCAGCAGCACAATCAGGGGACCGGCTAACTATGGCTACACCTTC. Its translation: CASSTIRGPANYGYTF.

The chain combines TRBV15 with TRBJ2-7, with D possibly matching TRBD1 (6 bases). The CDR3 contains 14 residues. Germline V lookup: CDR1 LNHNV, CDR2 YYDKDF (reference sequence). V was trimmed by 1 base and J by 3 bases, leaving 10 bases between them. CDR3 in amino acids: CATSRAQQGYEQYF. CDR3 nucleotide sequence: TGTGCCACCAGCAGAGCCCAACAGGGCTACGAGCAGTACTTC.

J is TRBJ2-7 and V is TRBV30; D perhaps matches TRBD1 (5 bases). Looked up from germline, CDR1 is GTSNPN and CDR2 is SVGIG (reference sequence). The V end was cut by 5 bases, the J end by 5 bases, with 25 bases between. The CDR3 runs 16 residues. Here the CDR3 DNA reads TGTGCCTGGGGTCCTTCAGACAGCTGGGTGACGGACGAGCAGTACTTC. Protein product: CAWGPSDSWVTDEQYF.

This clone occurred a few times. J is TRBJ1-5 and V is TRBV6-1, with no clear D. Germline-derived CDR1 and CDR2 are MNHNS and SASEGT. The CDR3 runs to 16 residues. Between the trimmed V and J ends, which lost 2 bases and 1 base, there was a span of 12 bases. The CDR3 DNA reads as TGTGCCAGCAGTGAACCTCCCAGGCCAAGCAATCAGCCCCAGCATTTT. Protein sequence: CASSEPPRPSNQPQHF.

This clone was detected a few times. The gene calls are TRBV5-1 and TRBJ1-1; TRBD1 is a possible D gene (5 bases). Germline CDR1 reads SGHRS; CDR2 reads YFSETQ. V was shortened by 4 bases and J by 3 bases, with 16 bases between the two germline ends. The length of the CDR3 is 15 residues. CDR3 sequence reads: CASSQGWGADTEAFF. The CDR3 bases are TGCGCCAGCAGCCAAGGTTGGGGCGCCGACACTGAAGCTTTCTTT.